This T cell receptor (beta chain) was observed in a study of blood T cell repertoires in COVID-19. Study as a whole: Acute and convalescent COVID-19 samples came from the United States, Italy and Spain. PBMCs, B-cell-depleted T cells, or T cells provided the cDNA or gDNA that made up the material.

Original methodology: It was from reference gene primer amplification that nucleated cell counts were estimated. Profiled with immunoSEQ multiplex PCR; TCRdb holds only in-frame clones, not every one. That table furnishes V, J and clone size, whereas the DNA furnished D and trimming. Among over 90,000 clones listed, roughly 88% were seen once. Per germline, CDR1 GTSNPN and CDR2 SVGIG (reference sequence). The CDR3 consists of 13 residues. V and J are TRBV30 and TRBJ2-1; the match to TRBD2 covers 9 bases. Material for sequencing was peripheral blood. This TCR was recovered from a human donor in a cohort sampled during active COVID-19. The chain's CDR3 is CAVASGVYNEQFF. The CDR3, as DNA: TGTGCGGTGGCTAGCGGGGTGTACAATGAGCAGTTCTTC.